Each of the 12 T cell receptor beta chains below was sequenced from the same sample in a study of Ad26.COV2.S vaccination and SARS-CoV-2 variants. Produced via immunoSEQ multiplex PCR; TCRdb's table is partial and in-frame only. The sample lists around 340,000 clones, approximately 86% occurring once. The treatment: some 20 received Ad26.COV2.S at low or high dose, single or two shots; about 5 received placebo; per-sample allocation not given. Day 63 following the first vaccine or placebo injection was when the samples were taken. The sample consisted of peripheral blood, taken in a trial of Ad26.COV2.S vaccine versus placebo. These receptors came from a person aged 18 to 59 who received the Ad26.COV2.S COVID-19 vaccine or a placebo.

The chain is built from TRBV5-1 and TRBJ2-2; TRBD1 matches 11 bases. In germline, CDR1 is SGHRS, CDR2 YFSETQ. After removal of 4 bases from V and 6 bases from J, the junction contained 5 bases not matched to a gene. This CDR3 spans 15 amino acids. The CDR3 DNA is TGCGCCAGCAGCCCGGGACAGGGGGTGGCCGGGGAGCTGTTTTTT. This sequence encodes CASSPGQGVAGELFF.

The CDR3: CASTTPGSEQYF. CDR3 nucleotide sequence: TGTGCCAGCACTACTCCGGGGTCCGAGCAGTACTTC. This sequence joins TRBV28 and TRBJ2-7, with D possibly being TRBD2 (5 bases). V lost 7 bases to trimming and J lost 6 bases, with 13 bases between them. The CDR3 totals 12 residues. Germline values: CDR1 MDHEN, CDR2 SYDVKM.

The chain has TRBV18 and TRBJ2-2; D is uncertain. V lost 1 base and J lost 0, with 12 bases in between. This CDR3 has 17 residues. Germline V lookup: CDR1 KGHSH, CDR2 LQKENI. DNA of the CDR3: TGTGCCAGCTCACCACGGCAGCCTATTGCGAACACCGGGGAGCTGTTTTTT. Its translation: CASSPRQPIANTGELFF.

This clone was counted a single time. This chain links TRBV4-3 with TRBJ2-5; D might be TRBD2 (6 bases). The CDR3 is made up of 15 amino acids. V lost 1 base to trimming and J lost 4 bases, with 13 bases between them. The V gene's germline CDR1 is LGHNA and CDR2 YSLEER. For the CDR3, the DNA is TGCGCCAGCAGCCAAGGGGGCGGGATTGGAGAGACCCAGTACTTC. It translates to CASSQGGGIGETQYF.

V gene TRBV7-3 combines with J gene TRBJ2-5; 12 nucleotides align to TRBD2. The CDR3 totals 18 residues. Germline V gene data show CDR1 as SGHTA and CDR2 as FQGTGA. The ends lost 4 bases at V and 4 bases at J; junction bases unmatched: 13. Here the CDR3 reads CASSYISGLAGLGETQYF. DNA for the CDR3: TGTGCCAGCAGCTACATTTCAGGACTAGCGGGATTAGGAGAGACCCAGTACTTC.

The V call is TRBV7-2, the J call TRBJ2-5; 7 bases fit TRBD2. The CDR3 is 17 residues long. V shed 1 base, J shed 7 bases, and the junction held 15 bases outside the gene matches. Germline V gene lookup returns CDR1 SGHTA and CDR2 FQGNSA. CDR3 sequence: CASSLGWASGSPGTQYF. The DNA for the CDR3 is TGTGCCAGCAGCTTAGGGTGGGCTAGCGGCTCACCGGGGACCCAGTACTTC.

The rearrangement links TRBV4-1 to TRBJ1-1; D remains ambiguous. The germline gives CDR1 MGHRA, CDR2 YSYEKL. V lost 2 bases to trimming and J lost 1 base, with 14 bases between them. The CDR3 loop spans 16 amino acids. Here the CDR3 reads CASSQLSATWNTEAFF. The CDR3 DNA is TGCGCCAGCAGCCAACTTTCGGCGACATGGAACACTGAAGCTTTCTTT.

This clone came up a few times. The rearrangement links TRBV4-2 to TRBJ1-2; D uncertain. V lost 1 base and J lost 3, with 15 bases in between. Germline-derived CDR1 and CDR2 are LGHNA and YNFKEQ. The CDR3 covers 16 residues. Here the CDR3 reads CASSQVPIPEDYGYTF. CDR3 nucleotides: TGTGCCAGCAGCCAAGTACCAATCCCCGAGGACTATGGCTACACCTTC.

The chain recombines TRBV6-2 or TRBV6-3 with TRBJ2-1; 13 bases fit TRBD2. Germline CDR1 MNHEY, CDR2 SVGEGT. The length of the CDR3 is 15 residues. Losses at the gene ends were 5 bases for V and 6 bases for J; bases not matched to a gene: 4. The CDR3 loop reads CASSTGLAGLNEQFF. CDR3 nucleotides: TGTGCCAGCAGTACGGGACTAGCGGGGCTCAATGAGCAGTTCTTC.

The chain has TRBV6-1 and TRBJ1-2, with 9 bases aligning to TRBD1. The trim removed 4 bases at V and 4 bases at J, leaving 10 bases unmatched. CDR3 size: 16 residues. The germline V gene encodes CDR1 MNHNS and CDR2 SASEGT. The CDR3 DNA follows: TGTGCCAGCAGTGGGGGACAGGGCAGCGTCGGCTATGGCTACACCTTC. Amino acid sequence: CASSGGQGSVGYGYTF.

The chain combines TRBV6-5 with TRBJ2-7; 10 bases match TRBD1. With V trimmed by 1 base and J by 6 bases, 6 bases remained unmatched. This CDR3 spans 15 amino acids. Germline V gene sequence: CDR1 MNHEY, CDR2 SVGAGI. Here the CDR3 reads CASSYFGTGDGEQYF. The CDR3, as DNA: TGTGCCAGCAGTTACTTTGGGACAGGGGATGGCGAGCAGTACTTC.

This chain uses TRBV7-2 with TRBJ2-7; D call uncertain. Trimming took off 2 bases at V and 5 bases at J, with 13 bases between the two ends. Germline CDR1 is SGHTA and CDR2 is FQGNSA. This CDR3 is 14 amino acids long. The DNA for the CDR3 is TGTGCCAGCAGCTTACACAGAGGAATCCACGAGCAGTACTTC. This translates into CASSLHRGIHEQYF.